This T cell receptor (beta chain) was identified during a study of T cell responses to AZD1222 COVID-19 vaccine. Notes on this clone: What it binds is unknown.

Study-level points and caveats: Epitopes outside B.1.351 and B.1.1.7 mutated regions reportedly drew nearly half of spike TCRs. Distributed over spike, vaccine-associated CD4 TCRs predominated at 160-218 and 743-854.

V lost 7 bases to trimming and J lost 4 bases; unmatched junction nucleotides: 2. Germline CDR1 SQVTM, CDR2 ANQGSEA. The CDR3 contains 11 residues. Clones were read by immunoSEQ multiplex PCR, and TCRdb kept only the in-frame ones, dropping some. The sample includes 95,000 to 100,000 clones, 87% of them seen just once. The rearrangement joins TRBV29-1 to TRBJ1-2; 8 bases align to TRBD1. The sequencing here drew on peripheral blood, taken on day 0 of AZD1222 vaccination. The clonotype was recovered from an adult in good health. As DNA, the CDR3 is TGCAGCGGAGACAGGGGCTATGGCTACACCTTC. This translates into CSGDRGYGYTF.